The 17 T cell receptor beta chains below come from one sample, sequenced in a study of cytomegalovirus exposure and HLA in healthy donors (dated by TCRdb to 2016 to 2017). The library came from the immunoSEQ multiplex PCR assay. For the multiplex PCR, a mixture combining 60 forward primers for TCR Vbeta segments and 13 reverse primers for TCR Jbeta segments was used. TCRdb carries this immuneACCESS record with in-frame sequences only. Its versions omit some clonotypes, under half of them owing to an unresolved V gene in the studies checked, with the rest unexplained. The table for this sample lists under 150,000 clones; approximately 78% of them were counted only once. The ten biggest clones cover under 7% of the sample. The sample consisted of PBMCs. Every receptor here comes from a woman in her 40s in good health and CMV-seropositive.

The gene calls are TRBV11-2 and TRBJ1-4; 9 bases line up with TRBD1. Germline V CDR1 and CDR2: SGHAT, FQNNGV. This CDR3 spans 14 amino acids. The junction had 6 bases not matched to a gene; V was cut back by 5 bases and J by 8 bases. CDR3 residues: CASSRDRVREKLFF. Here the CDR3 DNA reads TGTGCCAGCAGCAGGGACAGGGTGCGCGAAAAACTGTTTTTT.

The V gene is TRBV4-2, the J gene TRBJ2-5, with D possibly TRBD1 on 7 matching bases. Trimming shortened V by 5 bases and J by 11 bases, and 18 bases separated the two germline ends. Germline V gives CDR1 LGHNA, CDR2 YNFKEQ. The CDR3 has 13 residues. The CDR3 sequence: CASSAGQSGEQYF. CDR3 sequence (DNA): TGTGCCAGCAGCGCGGGACAGTCGGGAGAGCAGTACTTC.

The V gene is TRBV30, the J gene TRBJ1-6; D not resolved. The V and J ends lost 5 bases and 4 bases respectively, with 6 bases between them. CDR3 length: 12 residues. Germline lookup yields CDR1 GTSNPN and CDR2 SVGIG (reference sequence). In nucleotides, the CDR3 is TGTGCCTGGCGTCTATATAATTCACCCCTCCACTTT. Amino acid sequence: CAWRLYNSPLHF.

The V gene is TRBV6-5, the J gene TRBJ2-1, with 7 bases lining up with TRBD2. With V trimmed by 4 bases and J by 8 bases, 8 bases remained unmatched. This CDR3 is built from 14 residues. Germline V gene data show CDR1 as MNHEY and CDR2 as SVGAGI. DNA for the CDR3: TGTGCCAGCAGTTCTAGCGGCGGCATAGATGAGCAGTTCTTC. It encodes CASSSSGGIDEQFF.

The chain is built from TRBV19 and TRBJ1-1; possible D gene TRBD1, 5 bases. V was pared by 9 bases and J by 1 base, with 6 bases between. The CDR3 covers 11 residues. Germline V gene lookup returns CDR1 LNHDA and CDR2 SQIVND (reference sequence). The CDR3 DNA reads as TGTGCCAGCAGGGAGAACACTGAAGCTTTCTTT. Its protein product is CASRENTEAFF.

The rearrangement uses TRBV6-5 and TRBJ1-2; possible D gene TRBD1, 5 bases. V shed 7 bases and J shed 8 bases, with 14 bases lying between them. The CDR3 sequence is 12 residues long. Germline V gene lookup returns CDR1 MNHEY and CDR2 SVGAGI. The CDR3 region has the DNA TGTGCCAGCACCGGGGGACCGCCGGGCTACACCTTC. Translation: CASTGGPPGYTF.

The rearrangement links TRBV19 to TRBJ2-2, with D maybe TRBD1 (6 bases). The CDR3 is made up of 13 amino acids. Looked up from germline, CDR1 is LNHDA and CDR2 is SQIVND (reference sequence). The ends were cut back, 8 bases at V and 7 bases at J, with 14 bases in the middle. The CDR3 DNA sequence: TGTGCCAGTGCCAGGGGCCCGAACGGGGAGCTGTTTTTT. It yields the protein CASARGPNGELFF.

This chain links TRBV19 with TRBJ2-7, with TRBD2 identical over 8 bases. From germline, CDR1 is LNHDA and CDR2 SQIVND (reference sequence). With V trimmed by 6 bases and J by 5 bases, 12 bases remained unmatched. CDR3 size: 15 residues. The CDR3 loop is CASSAIGGALDEQYF. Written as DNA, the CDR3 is TGTGCCAGTAGCGCCATCGGGGGGGCTCTGGACGAGCAGTACTTC. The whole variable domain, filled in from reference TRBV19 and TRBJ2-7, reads DGGITQSPKYLFRKEGQNVTLSCEQNLNHDAMYWYRQDPGQGLRLIYYSQIVNDFQKGDIAEGYSVSREKKESFPLTVTSAQKNPTAFYLCASSAIGGALDEQYFGPGTRLTVT.

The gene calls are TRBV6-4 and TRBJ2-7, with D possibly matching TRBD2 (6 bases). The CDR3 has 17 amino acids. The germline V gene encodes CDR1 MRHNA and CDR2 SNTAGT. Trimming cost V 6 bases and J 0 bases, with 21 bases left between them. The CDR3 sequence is CASRGCGRGFSSYEQYF. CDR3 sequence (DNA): TGTGCCAGCAGGGGATGTGGGCGGGGCTTCAGCTCCTACGAGCAGTACTTC.

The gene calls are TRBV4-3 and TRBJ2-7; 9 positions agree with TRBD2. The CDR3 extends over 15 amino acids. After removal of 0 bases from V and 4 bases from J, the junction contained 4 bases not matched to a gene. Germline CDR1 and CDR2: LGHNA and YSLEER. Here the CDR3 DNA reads TGCGCCAGCAGCCAAGATAGCGGGGGAGATTACGAGCAGTACTTC. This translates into CASSQDSGGDYEQYF.

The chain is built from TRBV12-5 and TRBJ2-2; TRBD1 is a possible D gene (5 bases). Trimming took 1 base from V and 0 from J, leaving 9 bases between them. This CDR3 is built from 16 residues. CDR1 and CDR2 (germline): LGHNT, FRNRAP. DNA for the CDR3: TGTGCTAGTGGTTTGGCAGGGTTCGCGAACACCGGGGAGCTGTTTTTT. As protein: CASGLAGFANTGELFF.

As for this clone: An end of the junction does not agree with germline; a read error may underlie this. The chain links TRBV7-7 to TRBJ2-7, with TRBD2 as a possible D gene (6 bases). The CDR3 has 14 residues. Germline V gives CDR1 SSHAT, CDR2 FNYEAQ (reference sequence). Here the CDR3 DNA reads TGTGCTAGCAGCTTAGGTCCGGGGGACTACGAGCAGTACTTC. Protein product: CASSLGPGDYEQYF. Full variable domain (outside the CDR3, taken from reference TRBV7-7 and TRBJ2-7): GAGVSQSPRYKVTKRGQDVTLRCDPISSHATLYWYQQALGQGPEFLTYFNYEAQPDKSGLPSDRFSAERPEGSISTLTIQRTEQRDSAMYRCASSLGPGDYEQYFGPGTRLTVT.

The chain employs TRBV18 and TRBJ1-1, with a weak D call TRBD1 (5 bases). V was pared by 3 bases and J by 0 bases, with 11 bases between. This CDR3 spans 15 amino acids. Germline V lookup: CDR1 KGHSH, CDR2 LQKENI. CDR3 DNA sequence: TGTGCCAGCTCACCCCAAGGGGAAGTGAACACTGAAGCTTTCTTT. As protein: CASSPQGEVNTEAFF.

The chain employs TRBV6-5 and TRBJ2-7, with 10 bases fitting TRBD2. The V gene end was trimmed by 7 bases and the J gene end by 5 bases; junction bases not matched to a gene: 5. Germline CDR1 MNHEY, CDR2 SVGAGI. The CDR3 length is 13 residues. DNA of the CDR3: TGTGCCAGCACGGCTAGCGGGGGTAACGAGCAGTACTTC. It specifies CASTASGGNEQYF.

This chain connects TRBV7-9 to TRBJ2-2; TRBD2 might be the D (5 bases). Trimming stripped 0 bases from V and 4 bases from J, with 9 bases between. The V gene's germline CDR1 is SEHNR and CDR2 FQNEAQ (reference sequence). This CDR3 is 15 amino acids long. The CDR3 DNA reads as TGTGCCAGCAGCTTAGCACCTAGCTCCACCGGGGAGCTGTTTTTT. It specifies CASSLAPSSTGELFF.

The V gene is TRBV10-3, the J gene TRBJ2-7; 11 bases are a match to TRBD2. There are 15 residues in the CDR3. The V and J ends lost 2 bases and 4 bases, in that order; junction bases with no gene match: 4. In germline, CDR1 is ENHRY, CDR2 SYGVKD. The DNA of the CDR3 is TGTGCCATCAGTGAGCCGCCTAGCGGGAGGTACGAGCAGTACTTC. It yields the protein CAISEPPSGRYEQYF.

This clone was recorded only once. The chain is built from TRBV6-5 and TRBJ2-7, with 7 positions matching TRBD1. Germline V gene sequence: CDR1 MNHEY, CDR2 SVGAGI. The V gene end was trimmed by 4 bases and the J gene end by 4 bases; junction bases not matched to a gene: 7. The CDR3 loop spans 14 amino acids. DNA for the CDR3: TGTGCCAGCAGTTTCGGGACAGACAGTTACGAGCAGTACTTC. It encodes CASSFGTDSYEQYF.